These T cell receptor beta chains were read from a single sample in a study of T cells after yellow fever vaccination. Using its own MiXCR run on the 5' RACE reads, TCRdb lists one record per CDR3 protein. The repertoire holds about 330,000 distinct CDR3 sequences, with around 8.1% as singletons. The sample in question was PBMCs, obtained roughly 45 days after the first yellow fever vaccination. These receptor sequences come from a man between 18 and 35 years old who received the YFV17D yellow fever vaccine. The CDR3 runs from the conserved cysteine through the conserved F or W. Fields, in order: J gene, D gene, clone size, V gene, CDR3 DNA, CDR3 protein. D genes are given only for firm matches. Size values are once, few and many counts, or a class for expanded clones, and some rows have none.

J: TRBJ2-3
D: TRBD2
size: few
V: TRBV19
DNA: TGTGCCAGTAGTCTGCCACTAGCGCAGGCTAGCACAGATACGCAGTATTTT
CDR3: CASSLPLAQASTDTQYF

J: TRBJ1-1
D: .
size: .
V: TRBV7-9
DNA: TGTGCCTCAGGGATGAACACTGAAGCTTTCTTT
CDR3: CASGMNTEAFF

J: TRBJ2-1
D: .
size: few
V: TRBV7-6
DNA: TGTGCCAGCAGCTTAGCGAGAAGCTCCTACAATGAGCAGTTCTTC
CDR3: CASSLARSSYNEQFF

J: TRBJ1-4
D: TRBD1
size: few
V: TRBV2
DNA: TGTGCCAGCAGCGAAAGGGACAGGGCGAGTGGAAAACTGTTTTTT
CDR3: CASSERDRASGKLFF

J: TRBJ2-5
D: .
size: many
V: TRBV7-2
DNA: TGTGCCAGCAGCTTGAGTAGGGGGACCCAGTACTTC
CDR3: CASSLSRGTQYF

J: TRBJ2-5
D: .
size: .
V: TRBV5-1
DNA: TGCGCCAGCAGCTTGTCGGTAGGACAAGAGACCCAGTACTTC
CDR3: CASSLSVGQETQYF

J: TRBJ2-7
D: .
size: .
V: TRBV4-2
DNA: TGTGCCAGCAGCCCACTCGGCGGGGACTACGAGCAGTACTTC
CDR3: CASSPLGGDYEQYF

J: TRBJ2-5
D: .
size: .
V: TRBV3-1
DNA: TGTGCCAGCAGCCAAGACCCCGCATACCGGACCCAGTACTTC
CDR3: CASSQDPAYRTQYF

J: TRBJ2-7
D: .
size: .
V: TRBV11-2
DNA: TGTGCCAGCAGCTTATATCCCCTAGCGACCACTCTAGACTACGAGCAGTACTTC
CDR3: CASSLYPLATTLDYEQYF

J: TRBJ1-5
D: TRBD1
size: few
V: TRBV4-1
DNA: TGCGCCAGCAGCCGACAGGGGGTCAACCAGCCCCAGCATTTT
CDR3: CASSRQGVNQPQHF

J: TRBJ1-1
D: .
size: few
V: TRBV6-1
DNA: TGTGCCAGCAGCCCCCCTTTATGGGAAGGCTTGAACACTGAAGCTTTCTTT
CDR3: CASSPPLWEGLNTEAFF

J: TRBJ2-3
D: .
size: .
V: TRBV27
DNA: TGTGCCAGCAGTTTACAGGGTTTAAGTACGCAGTATTTT
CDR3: CASSLQGLSTQYF

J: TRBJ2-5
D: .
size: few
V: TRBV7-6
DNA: TGTGCCAGCAGCCGTGGGACTTTCCCAACAGAGACCCAGTACTTC
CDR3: CASSRGTFPTETQYF

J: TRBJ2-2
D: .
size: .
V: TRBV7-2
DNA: TGTGCCAGCAGCCTTTACTCCGGGGAGCTGTTTTTT
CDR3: CASSLYSGELFF

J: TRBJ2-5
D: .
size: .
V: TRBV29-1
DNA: TGCAGCGTCGAAGAGGGAACGCACCAAGAGACCCAGTACTTC
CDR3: CSVEEGTHQETQYF

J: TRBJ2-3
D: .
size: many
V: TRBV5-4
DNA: TGTGCCAGCAGCTTGAAATCAGATACGCAGTATTTT
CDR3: CASSLKSDTQYF

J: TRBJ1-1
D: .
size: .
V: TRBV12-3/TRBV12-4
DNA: TGTGCCAGCAGTTTAGGACAGTATGAAGCTTTCTTT
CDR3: CASSLGQYEAFF

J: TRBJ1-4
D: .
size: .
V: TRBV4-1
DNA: TGCGCCAGCAGCCAAGAATCGGGACCCTATGAAAAACTGTTTTTT
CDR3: CASSQESGPYEKLFF

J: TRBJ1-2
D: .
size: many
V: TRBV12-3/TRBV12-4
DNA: TGTGCCAGCAGCCATGACCGTGACTATGGCTACACCTTC
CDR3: CASSHDRDYGYTF

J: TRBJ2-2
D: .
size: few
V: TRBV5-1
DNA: TGCGCCAGCAAACAGGCGACGACGGCCGGGGAGCTGTTTTTT
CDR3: CASKQATTAGELFF

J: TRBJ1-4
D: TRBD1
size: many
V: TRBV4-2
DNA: TGTGCCAGCAGCCAAGTGGGAGGGGGCGGGGGTGAAAAACTGTTTTTT
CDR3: CASSQVGGGGGEKLFF

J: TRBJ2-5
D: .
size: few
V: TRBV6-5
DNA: TGTGCCAGCAGTTACTCTGCCCAAGAGACCCAGTACTTC
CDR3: CASSYSAQETQYF

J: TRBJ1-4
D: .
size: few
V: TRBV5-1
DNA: TGCGCCAGCAGCGCTCTAGCGGGACGGCAGAATGAAAAACTGTTTTTT
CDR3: CASSALAGRQNEKLFF

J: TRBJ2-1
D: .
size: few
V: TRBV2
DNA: TGTGCCAGCAGATCGACAGGCGATTTTTACAATGAGCAGTTCTTC
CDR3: CASRSTGDFYNEQFF